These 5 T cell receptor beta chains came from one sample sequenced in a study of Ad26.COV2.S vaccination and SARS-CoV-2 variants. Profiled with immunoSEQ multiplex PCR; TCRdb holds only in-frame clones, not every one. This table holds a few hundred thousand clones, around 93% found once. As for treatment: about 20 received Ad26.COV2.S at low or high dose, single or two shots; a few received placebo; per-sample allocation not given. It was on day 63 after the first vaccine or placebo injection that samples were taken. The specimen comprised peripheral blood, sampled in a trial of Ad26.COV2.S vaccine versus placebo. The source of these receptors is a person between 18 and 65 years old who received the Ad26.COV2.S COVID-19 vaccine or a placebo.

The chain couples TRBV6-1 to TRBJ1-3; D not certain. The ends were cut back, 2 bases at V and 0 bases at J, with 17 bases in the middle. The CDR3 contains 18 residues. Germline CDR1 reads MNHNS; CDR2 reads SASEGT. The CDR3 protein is CASSELIIGSLSGNTIYF. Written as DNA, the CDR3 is TGTGCCAGCAGTGAACTTATAATTGGGTCCCTCTCTGGAAACACCATATATTTT.

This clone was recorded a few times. CDR3 region: CASNKQGARDYGYTF. CDR3 in DNA: TGTGCCAGCAATAAACAGGGGGCGCGGGACTATGGCTACACCTTC. V is TRBV27 and J is TRBJ1-2; 9 nucleotides agree with TRBD1. V gave up 7 bases and J gave up 3 bases; unmatched junction bases: 9. CDR1 MNHEY and CDR2 SMNVEV come from the germline V gene (reference sequence). The CDR3 covers 15 residues.

This CDR3 is CASSLVGTGVYEQYF. The CDR3, as DNA: TGTGCCAGCAGCTTAGTTGGGACAGGGGTCTACGAGCAGTACTTC. The genes are TRBV7-9 and TRBJ2-7, with 10 positions matching TRBD1. The germline CDR1 and CDR2 sequences are SEHNR and FQNEAQ (reference sequence). Trimming cost V 1 base and J 3 bases; bases outside gene matches: 3. The CDR3 sequence is 15 residues long.

The CDR3 is CASSPGTALQETQYF. In DNA form, the CDR3 reads TGTGCCAGCAGCCCTGGGACAGCCCTCCAAGAGACCCAGTACTTC. J is TRBJ2-5 and V is TRBV5-5; 7 nucleotides line up with TRBD1. The CDR3 length is 15 residues. V lost 4 bases and J lost 1; bases outside the gene matches: 7. CDR1 and CDR2 (germline): SGHKS, YYEKEE (reference sequence).

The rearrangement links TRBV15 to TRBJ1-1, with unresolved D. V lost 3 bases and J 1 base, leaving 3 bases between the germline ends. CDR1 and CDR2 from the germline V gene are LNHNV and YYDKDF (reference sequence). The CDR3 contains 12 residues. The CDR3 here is CATSRRNTEAFF. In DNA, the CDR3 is TGTGCCACCAGCAGGAGGAACACTGAAGCTTTCTTT.